A selection of T cell receptor beta chains follows, all from one sample in a study of blood T cell repertoires in COVID-19. Sequenced by immunoSEQ multiplex PCR; TCRdb stores in-frame clones only, minus some. The sample has about 44,000 clones; about nine tenths are singletons. Sequences were obtained from peripheral blood. The source is a man between 65 and 79 years old with active COVID-19. Both conserved end residues are part of each CDR3. The D gene is left open where the match is weak. Size is omitted from some rows. Given values are once, few, many or a class for expanded clones.

- | - | TRBJ1-1 | TRBV6-5 | TGTGCCAGCAGTCACACAGGGAACACTGAAGCTTTCTTT | CASSHTGNTEAFF
few | TRBD1 | TRBJ2-7 | TRBV12-5 | TGTGCTAGTGGTTTGTGGGGACAGGCTAACTACGAGCAGTACTTC | CASGLWGQANYEQYF
- | TRBD1 | TRBJ2-3 | TRBV7-2 | TGTGCCAGCAGCCAGCGGACAGGGAAGATAGATACGCAGTATTTT | CASSQRTGKIDTQYF
- | TRBD2 | TRBJ2-7 | TRBV7-2 | TGTGCCAGCAGCTTTCAGCGGGGGTTGGCCGAGCAGTACTTC | CASSFQRGLAEQYF
- | TRBD1 | TRBJ2-4 | TRBV9 | TGTGCCAGCAGCCCCCGGACAGGATTCGCCAAAAACATTCAGTACTTC | CASSPRTGFAKNIQYF
once | - | TRBJ1-4 | TRBV27 | TGTGCCAGCAGTTTATTCAGGGGAGAAAAACTGTTTTTT | CASSLFRGEKLFF
- | TRBD2 | TRBJ2-7 | TRBV9 | TGTGCCAGCAGCGTAAGGTTAGCGGGGGGGTACAACGAGCAGTACTTC | CASSVRLAGGYNEQYF
- | TRBD1 | TRBJ2-7 | TRBV28 | TGTGCCAGCAGATACACAGGGGGCGGGTACGAGCAGTACTTC | CASRYTGGGYEQYF
few | - | TRBJ1-6 | TRBV2 | TGTGCCAGCAGTGAGCGTGGCAGCCCACGGGGGTCACCCCTCCACTTT | CASSERGSPRGSPLHF
- | TRBD2 | TRBJ2-1 | TRBV7-3 | TGTGCCAGCAGCCTCACAGCGGGGGGAAGCTCCTACAATGAGCAGTTCTTC | CASSLTAGGSSYNEQFF
- | TRBD2 | TRBJ2-5 | TRBV6-5 | TGTGCCAGCAACCTAGCGGGGGGGCCAGGGGAGACCCAGTACTTC | CASNLAGGPGETQYF
few | TRBD1 | TRBJ2-3 | TRBV19 | TGTGCCAGTAGTAGCGGACAGGGGGCGCGGGATACGCAGTATTTT | CASSSGQGARDTQYF
once | - | TRBJ2-1 | TRBV27 | TGTGCCAGCAGTACCCTACAGGGTATGAATGAGCAGTTCTTC | CASSTLQGMNEQFF
- | - | TRBJ1-3 | TRBV15 | TGTGCCACCAGCAGAGATGCTAAACCTGGAAACACCATATATTTT | CATSRDAKPGNTIYF
- | - | TRBJ2-3 | TRBV9 | TGTGCCAGCAGCGTAGGGGGGCAGTCCTCCACAGATACGCAGTATTTT | CASSVGGQSSTDTQYF
- | - | TRBJ2-3 | TRBV19 | TGTGCCAGTAGACTAGCACCCACTAGCACAGATACGCAGTATTTT | CASRLAPTSTDTQYF
- | TRBD1 | TRBJ2-1 | TRBV11-2 | TGTGCCAGCAGCTATCAAACCGGGACAGCAAATGAGCAGTTCTTC | CASSYQTGTANEQFF
once | TRBD2 | TRBJ2-1 | TRBV18 | TGTGCCAGCTCACCACCTCGCGGGGGGGCTAACAATGAGCAGTTCTTC | CASSPPRGGANNEQFF
few | TRBD1 | TRBJ2-5 | TRBV7-2 | TGTGCCAGCAGCCCGACAGGGCCAGAGACCCAGTACTTC | CASSPTGPETQYF
- | - | TRBJ2-2 | TRBV24-1 | TGTGCCACCAGTCGGGGCACCGGGGAGCTGTTTTTT | CATSRGTGELFF
- | - | TRBJ2-7 | TRBV3-1/TRBV3-2 | TGTGCCAGCAGCCGGGCCTCCTACGAGCAGTACTTC | CASSRASYEQYF
- | TRBD1 | TRBJ1-4 | TRBV19 | TGTGCCAGTAAGCCCGGACAGGGGGGAGGTGAAAAACTGTTTTTT | CASKPGQGGGEKLFF
- | - | TRBJ1-2 | TRBV24-1 | TGTGCCACCGGAGACAGGACAACTGGCTACACCTTC | CATGDRTTGYTF
- | TRBD1 | TRBJ2-5 | TRBV7-9 | TGTGCCAGCAGCTTAAAAGGACAGGGGTTACGTGCGGAGACCCAGTACTTC | CASSLKGQGLRAETQYF
- | TRBD1 | TRBJ2-4 | TRBV25-1 | TGTGCCAGCAGCTCAGACAGGGGGTTGGAAAACATTCAGTACTTC | CASSSDRGLENIQYF
- | TRBD1 | TRBJ2-1 | TRBV4-3 | TGCGCCAGCAGCCGCGGACAGGGCAGATACAGGAGTGAGCAGTTCTTC | CASSRGQGRYRSEQFF
- | TRBD1 | TRBJ1-5 | TRBV7-3 | TGTGCCAGCAGCTCACCTAGTTTCTTGACAGGGGCTACTGGGGATAGCAATCAGCCCCAGCATTTT | CASSSPSFLTGATGDSNQPQHF
few | - | TRBJ1-2 | TRBV12-3/TRBV12-4 | TGTGCCAGCAGTGTCCGACAGAGAAGGGGCTACACCTTC | CASSVRQRRGYTF
- | - | TRBJ2-2 | TRBV19 | TGTGCCAGTAGCACCGCGGCAAACACCGGGGAGCTGTTTTTT | CASSTAANTGELFF
- | TRBD2 | TRBJ2-5 | TRBV19 | TGTGCCAGTAGTATAGGGGTTAGCGGGGGCCAAGAGACCCAGTACTTC | CASSIGVSGGQETQYF
- | TRBD2 | TRBJ2-5 | TRBV11-2 | TGTGCCAGCAGCCAGGGCGGGACTAGTTTTGGAGAGACCCAGTACTTC | CASSQGGTSFGETQYF
- | - | TRBJ2-3 | TRBV21-1 | TGTGCCAGCAGCACCCGACGGACTAGCACAGATACGCAGTATTTT | CASSTRRTSTDTQYF
- | - | TRBJ1-4 | TRBV15 | TGTGCCACCAGCAGGGAGGGTGTAACTAATGAAAAACTGTTTTTT | CATSREGVTNEKLFF
few | TRBD1 | TRBJ1-5 | TRBV6-6 | TGTGCCAGCAGTCCTGGACAGGGGGCGAAGCCCCAGCATTTT | CASSPGQGAKPQHF
- | TRBD2 | TRBJ2-1 | TRBV5-1 | TGCGCCAGCAGCTGGACTAGCGGGGGGAGGCGGAATGAGCAGTTCTTC | CASSWTSGGRRNEQFF
- | - | TRBJ2-1 | TRBV11-2 | TGTGCCAGCAGCTTAACGAGGGATGAGCAGTTCTTC | CASSLTRDEQFF
- | - | TRBJ2-5 | TRBV28 | TGTGCCAGCAGTTTAGCCGGGATGGAGACCCAGTACTTC | CASSLAGMETQYF
once | - | TRBJ2-2 | TRBV6-5 | TGTGCCAGCAGGAGACAGGCCCTAAGCGGGGAGCTGTTTTTT | CASRRQALSGELFF
- | - | TRBJ2-5 | TRBV9 | TGTGCCAGAGAACTAGCTGAAGAGACCCAGTACTTC | CARELAEETQYF
- | - | TRBJ1-5 | TRBV27 | TGTGCCAGCAGTCGCGGCCTTGCAGGGGCCAATCAGCCCCAGCATTTT | CASSRGLAGANQPQHF
- | TRBD1 | TRBJ2-1 | TRBV2 | TGTGCCAGCCAAAGTCCCGGGACAGCCGCGGGTAATGAGCAGTTCTTC | CASQSPGTAAGNEQFF
- | TRBD2 | TRBJ2-3 | TRBV7-2 | TGTGCCAGCAGCCCCCAGGGCGGGGGAGCTAGCACAGATACGCAGTATTTT | CASSPQGGGASTDTQYF
- | - | TRBJ1-1 | TRBV29-1 | TGCAGCGCCTCGAAGGAGTTGGACACTGAAGCTTTCTTT | CSASKELDTEAFF
- | - | TRBJ1-2 | TRBV3-1/TRBV3-2 | TGTGCCAGCAGCCAAGACAGGGTAGTTTACTATGGCTACACCTTC | CASSQDRVVYYGYTF
- | - | TRBJ2-7 | TRBV6-2/TRBV6-3 | TGTGCCAGCAGTTACTCGAAGGCTAGCTCGTACGAGCAGTACTTC | CASSYSKASSYEQYF
- | TRBD2 | TRBJ2-7 | TRBV7-9 | TGTGCCAGCAGCTTAGATCTGGGACTAGCGACATACGAGCAGTACTTC | CASSLDLGLATYEQYF
once | TRBD2 | TRBJ2-4 | TRBV3-1/TRBV3-2 | TGTGCCAGCAGCCAAGAGGGGTCCTTAGCGGGGGCAGCCAAAAACATTCAGTACTTC | CASSQEGSLAGAAKNIQYF
- | - | TRBJ1-2 | TRBV21-1 | TGTGCCAGCAGCAAAGATAGTATGGGGGGAGACCATAACTATGGCTACACCTTC | CASSKDSMGGDHNYGYTF
once | - | TRBJ2-3 | TRBV5-1 | TGCGCCAGCAGCCCAGCGAGCGGTCCAGATACGCAGTATTTT | CASSPASGPDTQYF
- | - | TRBJ1-3 | TRBV10-2 | TGCGCCAGCAGTGACAGGGTGAACACCATATATTTT | CASSDRVNTIYF
once | TRBD2 | TRBJ2-3 | TRBV5-1 | TGCGCCAGCAGCCTTATGGCTAGCGGGACCACAGATACGCAGTATTTT | CASSLMASGTTDTQYF
- | - | TRBJ1-6 | TRBV21-1 | TGTGCCAGCAGCAGAACCGAGGTGCCCACAAATTCACCCCTCCACTTT | CASSRTEVPTNSPLHF
once | - | TRBJ2-5 | TRBV7-6 | TGTGCCAGCAGCTTAGAGGCGGGGAGAGAGACCCAGTACTTC | CASSLEAGRETQYF
- | TRBD2 | TRBJ2-7 | TRBV7-2 | TGTGCCAGCAGTCGAATAGCGGGGGGGCTATACGAGCAGTACTTC | CASSRIAGGLYEQYF
- | - | TRBJ1-3 | TRBV18 | TGTGCCAGCTCACCACAGGGGAAGGGAAACACCATATATTTT | CASSPQGKGNTIYF
- | TRBD2 | TRBJ2-5 | TRBV3-1/TRBV3-2 | TGTGCCAGCAGCCAAGAATGGGGACTAGAAGAGACCCAGTACTTC | CASSQEWGLEETQYF
- | - | TRBJ2-1 | TRBV19 | TGTGCCAGTACCTCGACAGGCCCAAGCTCCTACAATGAGCAGTTCTTC | CASTSTGPSSYNEQFF
- | - | TRBJ2-1 | TRBV4-3 | TGCGCCAGCAGCCAAGCCGGCGGGGGCCACTACAATGAGCAGTTCTTC | CASSQAGGGHYNEQFF
- | - | TRBJ1-2 | TRBV6-5 | TGTGCCAGCAGCTATGGAGAGGCTTTCTATGGCTACACCTTC | CASSYGEAFYGYTF